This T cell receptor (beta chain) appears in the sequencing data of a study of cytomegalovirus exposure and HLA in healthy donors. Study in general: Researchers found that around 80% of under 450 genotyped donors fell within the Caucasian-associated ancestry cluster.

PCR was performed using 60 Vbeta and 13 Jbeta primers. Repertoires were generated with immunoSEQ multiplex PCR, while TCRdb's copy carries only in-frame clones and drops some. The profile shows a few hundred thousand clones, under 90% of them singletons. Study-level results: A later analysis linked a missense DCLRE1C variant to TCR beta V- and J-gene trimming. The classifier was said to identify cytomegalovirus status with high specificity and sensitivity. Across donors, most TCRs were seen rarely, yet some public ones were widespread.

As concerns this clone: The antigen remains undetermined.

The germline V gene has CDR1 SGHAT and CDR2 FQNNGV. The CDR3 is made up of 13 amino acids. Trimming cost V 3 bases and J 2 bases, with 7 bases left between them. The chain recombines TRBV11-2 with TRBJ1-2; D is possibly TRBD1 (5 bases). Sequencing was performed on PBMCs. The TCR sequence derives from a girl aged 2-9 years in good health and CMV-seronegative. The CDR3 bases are TGTGCCAGCAGCTTCTACAGGAACTATGGCTACACCTTC. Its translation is CASSFYRNYGYTF.